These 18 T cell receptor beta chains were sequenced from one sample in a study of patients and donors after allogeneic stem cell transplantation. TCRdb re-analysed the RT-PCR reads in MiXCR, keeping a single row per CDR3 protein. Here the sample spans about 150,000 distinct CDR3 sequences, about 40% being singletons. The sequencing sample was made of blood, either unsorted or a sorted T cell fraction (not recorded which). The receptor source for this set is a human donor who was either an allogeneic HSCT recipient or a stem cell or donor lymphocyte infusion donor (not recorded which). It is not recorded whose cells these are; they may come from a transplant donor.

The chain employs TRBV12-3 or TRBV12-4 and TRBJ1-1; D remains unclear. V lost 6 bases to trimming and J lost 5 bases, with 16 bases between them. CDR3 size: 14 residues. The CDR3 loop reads CASSDTRAWTEAFF. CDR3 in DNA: TGTGCCAGCAGCGACACTCGGGCCTGGACTGAAGCTTTCTTT.

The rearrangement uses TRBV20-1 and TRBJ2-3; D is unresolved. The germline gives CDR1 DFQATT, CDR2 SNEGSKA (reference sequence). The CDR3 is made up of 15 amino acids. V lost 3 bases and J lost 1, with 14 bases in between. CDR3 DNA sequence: TGCAGTGCTAGTCCCCCAGGTTGGGGCACAGATACGCAGTATTTT. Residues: CSASPPGWGTDTQYF.

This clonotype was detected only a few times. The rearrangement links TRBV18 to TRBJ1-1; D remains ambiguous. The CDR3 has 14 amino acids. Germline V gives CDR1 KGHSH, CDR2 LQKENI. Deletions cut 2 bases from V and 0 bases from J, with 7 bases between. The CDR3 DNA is TGTGCCAGCTCACCAGAGATAATGAACACTGAAGCTTTCTTT. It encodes CASSPEIMNTEAFF.

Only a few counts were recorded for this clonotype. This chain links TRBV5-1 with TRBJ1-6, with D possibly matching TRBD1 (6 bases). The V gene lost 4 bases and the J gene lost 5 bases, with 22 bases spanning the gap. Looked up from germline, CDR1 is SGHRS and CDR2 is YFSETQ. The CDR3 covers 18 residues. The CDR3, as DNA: TGCGCCAGCAGCCTCTTAAAGTTAACAGGGCTCGATAATTCACCCCTCCACTTT. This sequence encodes CASSLLKLTGLDNSPLHF.

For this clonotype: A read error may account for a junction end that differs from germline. Here the CDR3 DNA reads TGTGCCAGCAGCCTGGACAGGGTCACTGATGCTTTCTTT. Translation: CASSLDRVTDAFF. The chain is built from TRBV7-2 and TRBJ1-1; 8 bases are shared with TRBD1. The CDR3 extends over 13 amino acids. Germline values: CDR1 SGHTA, CDR2 FQGNSA.

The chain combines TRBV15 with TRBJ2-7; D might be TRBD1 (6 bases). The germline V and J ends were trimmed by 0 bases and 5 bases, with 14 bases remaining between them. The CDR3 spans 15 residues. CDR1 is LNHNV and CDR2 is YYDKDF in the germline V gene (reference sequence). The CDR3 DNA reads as TGTGCCACCAGCAGAGATATTTACAGGGTACACGAGCAGTACGTC. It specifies CATSRDIYRVHEQYV.

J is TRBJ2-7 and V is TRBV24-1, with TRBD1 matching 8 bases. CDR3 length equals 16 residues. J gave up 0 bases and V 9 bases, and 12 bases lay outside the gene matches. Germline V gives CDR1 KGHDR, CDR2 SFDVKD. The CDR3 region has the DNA TGTGCCACCGTCAGACAGGGGCCCAAGGGCTCCTACGAGCAGTACGTC. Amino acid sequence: CATVRQGPKGSYEQYV.

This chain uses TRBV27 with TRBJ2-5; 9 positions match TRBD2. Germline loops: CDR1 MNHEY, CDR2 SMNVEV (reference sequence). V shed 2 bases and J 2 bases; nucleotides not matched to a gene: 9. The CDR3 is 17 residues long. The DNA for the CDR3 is TGTGCCAGCAGTTTAATTAGTGGACTAGCGAGGCAAGAGACCCAGTACTTC. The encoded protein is CASSLISGLARQETQYF.

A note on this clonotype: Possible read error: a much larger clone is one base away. CDR3 region: CAGRSDGSGTEAFF. The CDR3, as DNA: TGTGCCGGCAGGTCCGACGGATCCGGCACTGAAGCTTTCTTT. The chain links TRBV7-2 to TRBJ1-1; D unclear. In germline, CDR1 is SGHTA, CDR2 FQGNSA. CDR3 size: 14 residues.

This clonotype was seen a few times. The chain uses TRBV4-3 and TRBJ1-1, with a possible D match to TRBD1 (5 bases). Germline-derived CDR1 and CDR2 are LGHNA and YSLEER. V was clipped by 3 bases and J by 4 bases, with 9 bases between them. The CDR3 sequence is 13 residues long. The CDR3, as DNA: TGCGCCAGCAGCCAGGGGGTGGCCACTGAAGCTTTCTTT. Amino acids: CASSQGVATEAFF.

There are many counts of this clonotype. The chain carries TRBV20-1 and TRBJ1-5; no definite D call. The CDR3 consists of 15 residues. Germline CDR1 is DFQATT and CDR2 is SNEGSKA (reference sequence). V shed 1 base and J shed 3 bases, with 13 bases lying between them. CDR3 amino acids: CSARVVGPYNQPQHF. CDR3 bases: TGCAGTGCTAGAGTGGTAGGTCCCTACAATCAGCCCCAGCATTTT.

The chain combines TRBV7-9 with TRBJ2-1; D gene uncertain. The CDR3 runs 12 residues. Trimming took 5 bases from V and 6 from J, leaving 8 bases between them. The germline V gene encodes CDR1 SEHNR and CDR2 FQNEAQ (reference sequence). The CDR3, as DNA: TGTGCCAGCAGCCCCACCCTCAATGAGCAGTTCTTC. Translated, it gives CASSPTLNEQFF. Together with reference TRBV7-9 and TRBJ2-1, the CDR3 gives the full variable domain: DTGVSQNPRHKITKRGQNVTFRCDPISEHNRLYWYRQTLGQGPEFLTYFQNEAQLEKSRLLSDRFSAERPKGSFSTLEIQRTEQGDSAMYLCASSPTLNEQFFGPGTRLTVL.

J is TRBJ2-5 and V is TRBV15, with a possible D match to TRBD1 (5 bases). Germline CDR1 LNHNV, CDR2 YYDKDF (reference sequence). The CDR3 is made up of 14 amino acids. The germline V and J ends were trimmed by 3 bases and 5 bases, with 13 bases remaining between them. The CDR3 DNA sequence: TGTGCCACCAGCAGTCCCAGGGAATTCGAGACCCAGTACTTC. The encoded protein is CATSSPREFETQYF. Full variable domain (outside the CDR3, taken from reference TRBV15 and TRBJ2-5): DAMVIQNPRYQVTQFGKPVTLSCSQTLNHNVMYWYQQKSSQAPKLLFHYYDKDFNNEADTPDNFQSRRPNTSFCFLDIRSPGLGDTAMYLCATSSPREFETQYFGPGTRLLVL.

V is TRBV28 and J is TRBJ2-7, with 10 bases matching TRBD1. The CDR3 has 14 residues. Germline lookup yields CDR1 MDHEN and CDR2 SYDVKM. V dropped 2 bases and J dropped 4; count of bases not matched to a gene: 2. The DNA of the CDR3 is TGTGCCAGCAGTTTAGGACAGGGGGATTACGAGCAGTACTTC. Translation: CASSLGQGDYEQYF.

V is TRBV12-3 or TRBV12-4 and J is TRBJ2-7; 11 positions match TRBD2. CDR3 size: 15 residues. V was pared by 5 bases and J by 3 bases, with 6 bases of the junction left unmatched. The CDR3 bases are TGTGCCAGCAGTCCTCTAGCGGGGGGCCTCTACGAGCAGTACTTC. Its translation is CASSPLAGGLYEQYF.

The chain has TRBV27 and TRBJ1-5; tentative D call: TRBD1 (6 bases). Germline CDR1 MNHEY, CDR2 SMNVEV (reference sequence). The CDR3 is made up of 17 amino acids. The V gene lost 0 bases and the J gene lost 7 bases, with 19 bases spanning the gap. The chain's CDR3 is CASSLSPGRGLAQPQHF. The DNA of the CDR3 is TGTGCCAGCAGTTTATCCCCCGGGCGGGGGCTAGCGCAGCCCCAGCATTTT.

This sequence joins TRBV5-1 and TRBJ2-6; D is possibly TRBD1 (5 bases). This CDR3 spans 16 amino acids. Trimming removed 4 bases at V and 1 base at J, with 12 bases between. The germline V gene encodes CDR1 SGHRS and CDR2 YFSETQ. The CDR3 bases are TGCGCCAGCAGCCCTGGACACACGTCTGGGGCCAACGTCCTGACTTTC. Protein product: CASSPGHTSGANVLTF.

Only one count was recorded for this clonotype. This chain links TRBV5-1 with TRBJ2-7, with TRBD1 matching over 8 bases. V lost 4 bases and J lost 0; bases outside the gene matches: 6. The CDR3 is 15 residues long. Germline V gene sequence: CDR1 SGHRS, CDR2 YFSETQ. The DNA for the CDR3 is TGCGCCAGCAGCCCCGGACAGGGAGGCTCCTACGAGCAGTACTTC. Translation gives CASSPGQGGSYEQYF.